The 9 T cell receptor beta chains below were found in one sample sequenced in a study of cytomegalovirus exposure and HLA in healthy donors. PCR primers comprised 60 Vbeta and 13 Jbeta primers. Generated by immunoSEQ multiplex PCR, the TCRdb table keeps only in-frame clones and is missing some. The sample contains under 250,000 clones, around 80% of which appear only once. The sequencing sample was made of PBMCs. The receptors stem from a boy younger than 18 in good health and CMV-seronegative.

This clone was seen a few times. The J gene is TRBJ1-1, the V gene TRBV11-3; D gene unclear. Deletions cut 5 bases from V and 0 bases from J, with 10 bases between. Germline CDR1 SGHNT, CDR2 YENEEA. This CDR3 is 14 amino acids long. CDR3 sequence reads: CASSLQTMNTEAFF. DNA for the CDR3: TGTGCCAGCAGCCTACAGACAATGAACACTGAAGCTTTCTTT.

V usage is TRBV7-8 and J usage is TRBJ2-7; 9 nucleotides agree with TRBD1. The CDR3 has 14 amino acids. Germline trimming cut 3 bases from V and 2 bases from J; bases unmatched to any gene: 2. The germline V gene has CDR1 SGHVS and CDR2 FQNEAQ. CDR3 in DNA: TGTGCCAGCAGCTTCACAGGGGGCCCCTACGAGCAGTACTTC. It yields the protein CASSFTGGPYEQYF.

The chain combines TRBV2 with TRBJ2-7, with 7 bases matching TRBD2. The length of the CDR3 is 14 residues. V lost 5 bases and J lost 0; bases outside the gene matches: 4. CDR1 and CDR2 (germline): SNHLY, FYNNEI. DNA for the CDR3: TGTGCCAGCAGTCTAGGGACTAACTCCTACGAGCAGTACTTC. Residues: CASSLGTNSYEQYF.

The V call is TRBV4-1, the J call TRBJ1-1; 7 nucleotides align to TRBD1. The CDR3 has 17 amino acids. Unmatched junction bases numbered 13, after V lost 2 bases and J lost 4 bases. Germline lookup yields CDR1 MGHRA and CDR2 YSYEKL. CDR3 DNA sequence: TGCGCCAGCAGCCAATCCAGGGGGGCCGCCATGAGCACTGAAGCTTTCTTT. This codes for CASSQSRGAAMSTEAFF.

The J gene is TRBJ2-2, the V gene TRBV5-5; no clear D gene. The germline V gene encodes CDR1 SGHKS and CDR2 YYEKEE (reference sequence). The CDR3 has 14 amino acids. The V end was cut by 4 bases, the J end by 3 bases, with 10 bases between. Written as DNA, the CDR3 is TGTGCCAGCAGCCACTTTCATGACACCGGGGAGCTGTTTTTT. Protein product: CASSHFHDTGELFF.

CDR3 sequence: CATNGRGRNNEQFF. The CDR3 region has the DNA TGTGCCACCAATGGCAGGGGACGGAACAATGAGCAGTTCTTC. The rearrangement uses TRBV25-1 and TRBJ2-1; D perhaps matches TRBD1 (6 bases). The CDR3 spans 14 residues. Germline loops: CDR1 MGHDK, CDR2 SYGVNS. V gave up 10 bases and J gave up 5 bases, with 18 bases separating them. Together with reference TRBV25-1 and TRBJ2-1, the CDR3 gives the full variable domain: EADIYQTPRYLVIGTGKKITLECSQTMGHDKMYWYQQDPGMELHLIHYSYGVNSTEKGDLSSESTVSRIRTEHFPLTLESARPSHTSQYLCATNGRGRNNEQFFGPGTRLTVL.

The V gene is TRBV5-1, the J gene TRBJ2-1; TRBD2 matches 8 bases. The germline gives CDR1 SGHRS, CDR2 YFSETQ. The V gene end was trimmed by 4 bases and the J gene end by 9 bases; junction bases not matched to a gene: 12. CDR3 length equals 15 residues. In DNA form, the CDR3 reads TGCGCCAGCAGCGTAGGACTAGCAGATGGGGGTGAGCAGTTCTTC. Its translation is CASSVGLADGGEQFF.

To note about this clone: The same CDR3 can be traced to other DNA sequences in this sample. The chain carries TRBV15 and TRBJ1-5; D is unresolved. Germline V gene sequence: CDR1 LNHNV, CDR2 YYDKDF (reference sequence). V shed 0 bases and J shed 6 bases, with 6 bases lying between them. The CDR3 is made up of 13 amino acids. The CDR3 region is CATSRDLGQPQHF. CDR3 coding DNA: TGTGCCACCAGCAGAGATCTCGGTCAGCCCCAGCATTTT.

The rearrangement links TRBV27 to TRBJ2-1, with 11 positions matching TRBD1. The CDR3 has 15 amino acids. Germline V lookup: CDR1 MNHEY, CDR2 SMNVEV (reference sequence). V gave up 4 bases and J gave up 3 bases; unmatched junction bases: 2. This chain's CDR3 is CASSSGTGGYNEQFF. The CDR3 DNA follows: TGTGCCAGCAGTTCCGGGACAGGGGGCTACAATGAGCAGTTCTTC.